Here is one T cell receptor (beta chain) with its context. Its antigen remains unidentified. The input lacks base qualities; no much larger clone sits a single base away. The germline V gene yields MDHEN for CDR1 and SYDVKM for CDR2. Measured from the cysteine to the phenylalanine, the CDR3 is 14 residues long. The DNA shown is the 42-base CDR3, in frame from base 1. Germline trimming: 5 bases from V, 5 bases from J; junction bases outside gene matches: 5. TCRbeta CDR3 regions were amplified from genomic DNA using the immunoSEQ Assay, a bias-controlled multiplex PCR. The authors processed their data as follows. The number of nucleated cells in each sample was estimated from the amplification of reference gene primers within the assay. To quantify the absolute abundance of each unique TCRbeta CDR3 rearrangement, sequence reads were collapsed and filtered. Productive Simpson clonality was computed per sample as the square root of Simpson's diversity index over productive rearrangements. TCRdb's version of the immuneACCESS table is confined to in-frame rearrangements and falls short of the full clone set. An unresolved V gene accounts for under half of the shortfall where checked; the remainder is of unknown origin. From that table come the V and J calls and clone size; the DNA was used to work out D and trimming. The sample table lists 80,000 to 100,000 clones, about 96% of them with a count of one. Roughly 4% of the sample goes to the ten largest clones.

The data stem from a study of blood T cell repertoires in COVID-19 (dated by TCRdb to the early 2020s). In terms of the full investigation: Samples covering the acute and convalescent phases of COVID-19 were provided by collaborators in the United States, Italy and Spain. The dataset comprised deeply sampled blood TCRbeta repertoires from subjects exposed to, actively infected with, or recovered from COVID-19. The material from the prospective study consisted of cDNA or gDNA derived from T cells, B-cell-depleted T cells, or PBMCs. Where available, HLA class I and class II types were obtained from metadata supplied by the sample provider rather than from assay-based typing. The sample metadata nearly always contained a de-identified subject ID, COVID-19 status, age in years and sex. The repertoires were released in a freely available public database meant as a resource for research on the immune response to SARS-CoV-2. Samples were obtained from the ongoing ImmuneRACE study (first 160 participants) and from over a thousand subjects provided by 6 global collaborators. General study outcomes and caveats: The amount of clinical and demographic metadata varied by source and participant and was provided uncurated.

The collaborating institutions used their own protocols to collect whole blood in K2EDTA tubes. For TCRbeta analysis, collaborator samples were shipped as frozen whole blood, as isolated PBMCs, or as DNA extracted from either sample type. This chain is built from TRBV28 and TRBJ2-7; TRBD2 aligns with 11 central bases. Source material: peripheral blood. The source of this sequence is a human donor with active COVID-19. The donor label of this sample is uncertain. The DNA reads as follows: TGTGCCAGCAGTACTAGCGGGAGAATGAACGAGCAGTACTTC. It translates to CASSTSGRMNEQYF.